The clone carrying this T cell receptor beta chain was detected a few times. Its antigen is unknown. The data belong to a study of T cell repertoires in cytomegalovirus infection. Whole-study context: Used in the study were CMV epitopes, some recently identified and HLA-C-restricted, others well-studied and HLA-B-restricted. Matching HLA type, along with CMV infection, was indicated by public TCR beta signatures. Regarding the study as a whole: Identification of carriers of CMV plus the relevant HLA was achieved through cumulative public TCR beta family frequency. The ex vivo response was dominated by HLA-C-restricted CMV-specific TCR beta clonotypes.

From the reads, TCRdb called clonotypes with MiXCR, one entry per CDR3 protein. The table has some 800,000 distinct CDR3 sequences, approximately 32% seen once. V lost 3 bases, J lost 5 bases, and 5 bases stayed unmatched. CDR3 length: 14 amino acids. Sequencing was performed on cultured CD8+ T cells from PBMCs, taken from culture after CMV antigen stimulation. This TCR was recovered from a human donor in good health (CMV status not recorded). Some clones in this sample may be carry-over from other donors' samples. This chain connects TRBV12-3 or TRBV12-4 to TRBJ2-3, with TRBD2 matching 7 bases. CDR3 sequence reads: CASSFSGVVDTQYF. CDR3 DNA: TGTGCCAGCAGTTTCAGCGGGGTGGTAGATACGCAGTATTTT.